A single sample is the source of the 19 T cell receptor beta chains below, sequenced in a study of immune evolution from preneoplasia to lung adenocarcinoma. This table comes from immunoSEQ multiplex PCR, and its TCRdb copy is limited to in-frame clones, with some not included. In the table there are under 45,000 clones, roughly four fifths of which are singletons. The sequencing sample was made of FFPE invasive lung adenocarcinoma tissue. Every receptor here comes from a person between 60 and 70 years old with lung adenocarcinoma.

This chain connects TRBV27 to TRBJ1-2; D is perhaps TRBD1 (6 bases). Germline values: CDR1 MNHEY, CDR2 SMNVEV (reference sequence). The CDR3 has 13 amino acids. The ends were cut back, 5 bases at V and 1 base at J, with 8 bases in the middle. This CDR3 is CASSRTVNYGYTF. The CDR3 nucleotides read TGTGCCAGCAGTCGGACAGTTAACTATGGCTACACCTTC.

This clone rates as medium-sized. The J gene is TRBJ1-2, the V gene TRBV2; TRBD1 aligns across 7 bases. From germline, CDR1 is SNHLY and CDR2 FYNNEI. V trimming: 6 bases; J trimming: 6 bases; junction bases outside the gene matches: 10. The CDR3 spans 14 residues. The CDR3 nucleotides read TGTGCCAGCAGCCCCCACCGGGACAGTAATGGCTACACCTTC. It translates to CASSPHRDSNGYTF. Full variable domain (remainder filled in from reference TRBV2 and TRBJ1-2): EPEVTQTPSHQVTQMGQEVILRCVPISNHLYFYWYRQILGQKVEFLVSFYNNEISEKSEIFDDQFSVERPDGSNFTLKIRSTKLEDSAMYFCASSPHRDSNGYTFGSGTRLTVV.

This clone was detected a few times. This chain links TRBV20-1 with TRBJ2-5, with unresolved D. The V end was cut by 4 bases, the J end by 2 bases, with 5 bases between. The germline gives CDR1 DFQATT, CDR2 SNEGSKA (reference sequence). The CDR3 has 11 amino acids. CDR3 residues: CSATSQETQYF. The CDR3, as DNA: TGCAGTGCTACTAGTCAAGAGACCCAGTACTTC.

The chain recombines TRBV28 with TRBJ2-7, with D unclear. The CDR3 has 12 residues. Germline V lookup: CDR1 MDHEN, CDR2 SYDVKM. Trimming left V 6 bases short and J 5 bases short, with 11 bases between. CDR3 DNA: TGTGCCAGCAGCCCTCTGACGGACGAGCAGTACTTC. This translates into CASSPLTDEQYF. Together with reference TRBV28 and TRBJ2-7, the CDR3 gives the full variable domain: DVKVTQSSRYLVKRTGEKVFLECVQDMDHENMFWYRQDPGLGLRLIYFSYDVKMKEKGDIPEGYSVSREKKERFSLILESASTNQTSMYLCASSPLTDEQYFGPGTRLTVT.

This clone has a single count. The V call is TRBV27, the J call TRBJ2-3, with D unclear. CDR1 and CDR2 from the germline V gene are MNHEY and SMNVEV (reference sequence). The CDR3 runs to 18 residues. V was clipped by 4 bases and J by 2 bases, with 22 bases between them. CDR3 protein: CASSSNGRPRLYTDTQYF. The CDR3 DNA sequence: TGTGCCAGCAGTTCAAACGGCAGGCCTAGGCTTTACACAGATACGCAGTATTTT.

V usage is TRBV28 and J usage is TRBJ2-2, with unresolved D. CDR1 and CDR2 from the germline V gene are MDHEN and SYDVKM. V dropped 3 bases and J dropped 0 bases, with 17 bases sitting between them. This CDR3 comprises 18 residues. CDR3 DNA sequence: TGTGCCAGCAGTTTTCCCTCTTTAGCCCCCTCGAACACCGGGGAGCTGTTTTTT. The encoded protein is CASSFPSLAPSNTGELFF.

This clone was detected only a few times. The rearrangement joins TRBV10-2 to TRBJ1-2, with D perhaps TRBD1 (6 bases). Per the germline V gene, CDR1 is WSHSY and CDR2 is SAAADI. The V gene lost 6 bases and the J gene lost 3 bases, with 14 bases spanning the gap. This CDR3 spans 14 amino acids. The CDR3 sequence is CASRQGQWDYGYTF. The CDR3 region has the DNA TGCGCCAGCAGGCAGGGGCAGTGGGACTATGGCTACACCTTC.

V and J are TRBV18 and TRBJ2-2; D call uncertain. The CDR3 totals 16 residues. CDR1 is KGHSH and CDR2 is LQKENI in the germline V gene. Trimming stripped 2 bases from V and 0 bases from J, with 10 bases between. CDR3 loop: CASSPMSRANTGELFF. The DNA for the CDR3 is TGTGCCAGCTCACCAATGTCCCGCGCGAACACCGGGGAGCTGTTTTTT.

V usage is TRBV30 and J usage is TRBJ2-5; D possibly corresponds to TRBD1 (6 bases). Germline-derived CDR1 and CDR2 are GTSNPN and SVGIG (reference sequence). The V gene lost 4 bases and the J gene lost 4 bases, with 13 bases spanning the gap. The CDR3 loop spans 13 amino acids. In DNA form, the CDR3 reads TGTGCCTGGAATAGAGGGGGTCGAGAGACCCAGTACTTC. It translates to CAWNRGGRETQYF.

V is TRBV28 and J is TRBJ1-2, with D tentatively TRBD1 (6 bases). Per germline, CDR1 MDHEN and CDR2 SYDVKM. V lost 2 bases to trimming and J lost 7 bases, with 8 bases between them. CDR3 length: 12 residues. The CDR3 loop is CASSLGDTGYTF. The CDR3 DNA reads TGTGCCAGCAGTTTAGGGGACACTGGCTACACCTTC.

The rearrangement links TRBV11-2 to TRBJ2-3, with D unresolved. Germline V CDR1 and CDR2: SGHAT, FQNNGV. The CDR3 sequence is 14 residues long. With 4 bases removed from V and 6 bases from J, the gap between germline ends came to 14 bases. CDR3 sequence: CASSSPSRWDTQYF. Written as DNA, the CDR3 is TGTGCCAGCAGCTCACCGTCCCGTTGGGATACGCAGTATTTT.

The chain carries TRBV11-2 and TRBJ2-3, with 8 bases identical to TRBD2. J was trimmed by 5 bases and V by 2 bases; bases with no gene match: 6. Germline values: CDR1 SGHAT, CDR2 FQNNGV. The CDR3 runs to 15 residues. The CDR3 DNA sequence: TGTGCCAGCAGCTTACCGGGAGGGCGAGGAGATACGCAGTATTTT. It codes for CASSLPGGRGDTQYF.

This sequence joins TRBV28 and TRBJ2-7; 13 bases line up with TRBD2. V was clipped by 6 bases and J by 6 bases; unmatched bases: 8. The CDR3 is 15 amino acids. Germline V gene data show CDR1 as MDHEN and CDR2 as SYDVKM. The CDR3 nucleotides are TGTGCCAGCAGCAAAACTAGCGGGAGGGCAAGCGAGCAGTACTTC. Amino acids: CASSKTSGRASEQYF.

The chain couples TRBV10-2 to TRBJ2-3; TRBD1 is a possible D gene (6 bases). The CDR3 sequence is 15 residues long. From germline, CDR1 is WSHSY and CDR2 SAAADI. The V end was cut by 6 bases, the J end by 1 base, with 14 bases between. In nucleotides, the CDR3 is TGCGCCAGCAGAGGGGGTCAGGGAGGCACAGATACGCAGTATTTT. Protein product: CASRGGQGGTDTQYF.

The chain is built from TRBV9 and TRBJ2-1; tentative D call: TRBD2 (6 bases). Per the germline V gene, CDR1 is SGDLS and CDR2 is YYNGEE. Trimming left V 2 bases short and J 7 bases short, with 19 bases between. The CDR3 runs to 16 residues. The CDR3 nucleotides are TGTGCCAGCAGCGTCGGTTCGATAGCGGTTCGGAATGAGCAGTTCTTC. This codes for CASSVGSIAVRNEQFF.

This chain links TRBV5-4 with TRBJ2-5; weak D call: TRBD2 (5 bases). Germline assignment: CDR1 SGHNT and CDR2 YYREEE (reference sequence). The length of the CDR3 is 13 residues. V shed 5 bases and J shed 5 bases, with 13 bases lying between them. The CDR3 reads CASSDYLGETQYF. Here the CDR3 DNA reads TGTGCCAGCAGTGACTACCTCGGGGAGACCCAGTACTTC. The full variable domain, completed using reference TRBV5-4 and TRBJ2-5, is ETGVTQSPTHLIKTRGQQVTLRCSSQSGHNTVSWYQQALGQGPQFIFQYYREEENGRGNFPPRFSGLQFPNYSSELNVNALELDDSALYLCASSDYLGETQYFGPGTRLLVL.

The chain has TRBV10-3 and TRBJ2-7; TRBD2 agrees at 10 bases. In germline, CDR1 is ENHRY, CDR2 SYGVKD. J gave up 3 bases and V 0 bases, and 5 bases lay outside the gene matches. The CDR3 consists of 16 residues. CDR3 coding DNA: TGTGCCATCAGTGAGTCTAGCGGGAGGTTCCACTACGAGCAGTACTTC. Its translation: CAISESSGRFHYEQYF.

The chain recombines TRBV5-8 with TRBJ2-6; D is possibly TRBD1 or TRBD2 (6 bases each). This CDR3 contains 18 residues. The germline V and J ends were trimmed by 2 bases and 0 bases, with 15 bases remaining between them. Per germline, CDR1 SGHTS and CDR2 YDEGEE. In DNA form, the CDR3 reads TGTGCCAGCAGCTTAAGGGGGGCTTTAGGCTCTGGGGCCAACGTCCTGACTTTC. Amino acid sequence: CASSLRGALGSGANVLTF.

V and J are TRBV27 and TRBJ2-7, with TRBD1 identical over 8 bases. V shed 3 bases and J 4 bases; nucleotides not matched to a gene: 8. CDR3 size: 15 residues. Germline-derived CDR1 and CDR2 are MNHEY and SMNVEV (reference sequence). CDR3 sequence (DNA): TGTGCCAGCAGTTTTCGTCCAGGGGGCTGGTACGAGCAGTACTTC. It codes for CASSFRPGGWYEQYF.